Each of the 32 T cell receptor beta chains below was sequenced from the same sample in a study of T cells after posttransplantation cyclophosphamide. The method was immunoSEQ multiplex PCR; TCRdb's version includes in-frame clones alone and lacks a portion of them. The table has tens of thousands of clones, approximately 86% seen once; the top ten hold over 2.5%. The sequenced sample was PBMCs. These receptors all stem from a man aged 25 to 40 with a blood cancer, CMV-positive, and with a related stem cell donor.

V usage is TRBV7-2 and J usage is TRBJ2-3; 9 nucleotides align to TRBD2. This CDR3 comprises 17 residues. The J segment lost 2 bases and the V segment lost 1 base, leaving 7 bases of the junction unmatched. CDR1 and CDR2 (germline): SGHTA, FQGNSA. The CDR3 coding sequence is TGTGCCAGCAGCTTAGTACCGTCTAGCGGGATCACAGATACGCAGTATTTT. Its translation is CASSLVPSSGITDTQYF.

The chain couples TRBV11-3 to TRBJ2-6; D is undetermined. The CDR3 runs 14 residues. Germline-derived CDR1 and CDR2 are SGHNT and YENEEA. V lost 9 bases and J lost 0, with 9 bases in between. CDR3 nucleotides: TGTGCCAGTACCTATATCTCTGGGGCCAACGTCCTGACTTTC. It translates to CASTYISGANVLTF.

The V call is TRBV30, the J call TRBJ2-3; possibly TRBD1 for D (5 bases). The CDR3 covers 15 residues. Trimming left V 3 bases short and J 0 bases short, with 13 bases between. Per germline, CDR1 GTSNPN and CDR2 SVGIG (reference sequence). This chain's CDR3 is CAWRPAGFSTDTQYF. The CDR3 nucleotides are TGTGCCTGGAGACCGGCAGGGTTTAGCACAGATACGCAGTATTTT.

V gene TRBV7-3 combines with J gene TRBJ2-3, with 9 bases lining up with TRBD2. This CDR3 is built from 15 residues. The junction had 7 bases not matched to a gene; V was cut back by 5 bases and J by 4 bases. The germline V gene has CDR1 SGHTA and CDR2 FQGTGA. The chain's CDR3 is CASSPAGGLADTQYF. For the CDR3, the DNA is TGTGCCAGCAGCCCAGCGGGAGGTCTTGCAGATACGCAGTATTTT.

The chain has TRBV7-2 and TRBJ1-1; TRBD1 agrees at 7 bases. Trimming cost V 2 bases and J 0 bases; bases outside gene matches: 3. The CDR3 is 15 residues long. The germline CDR1 and CDR2 sequences are SGHTA and FQGNSA. CDR3 coding DNA: TGTGCCAGCAGCTTATCCGACAGGGTGAACACTGAAGCTTTCTTT. Translation: CASSLSDRVNTEAFF.

This clone was detected only a few times. The J gene is TRBJ1-3, the V gene TRBV6-6, with D possibly matching TRBD1 (5 bases). Trimming removed 4 bases at V and 7 bases at J, with 17 bases between. Germline-derived CDR1 and CDR2 are MNHNY and SVGAGI (reference sequence). The CDR3 length is 15 residues. The CDR3 loop is CASSFRSGGSNTIYF. CDR3 DNA: TGTGCCAGCAGTTTCCGTAGCGGGGGTAGCAACACCATATATTTT.

The chain recombines TRBV6-1 with TRBJ2-2; D is uncertain. V was pared by 5 bases and J by 5 bases, with 9 bases between. This CDR3 comprises 13 residues. CDR1 is MNHNS, CDR2 SASEGT, per germline. DNA of the CDR3: TGTGCCAGCAGTCACCCGACAACCGGGGAGCTGTTTTTT. Encoded protein: CASSHPTTGELFF.

This clone turned up a few times. The chain is built from TRBV28 and TRBJ2-2; D ambiguous. Trimming shortened V by 5 bases and J by 5 bases, and 9 bases separated the two germline ends. The CDR3 extends over 13 amino acids. Germline V gene sequence: CDR1 MDHEN, CDR2 SYDVKM. CDR3 residues: CASSAQPTGELFF. The CDR3 region has the DNA TGTGCCAGCAGTGCGCAACCAACCGGGGAGCTGTTTTTT.

The chain links TRBV7-8 to TRBJ2-7; the D is unclear. The germline V and J ends were trimmed by 3 bases and 3 bases, with 9 bases remaining between them. The CDR3 totals 13 residues. Germline V gene lookup returns CDR1 SGHVS and CDR2 FQNEAQ. Here the CDR3 DNA reads TGTGCCAGCAGCTTGCAGAAGAACTACGAGCAGTACTTC. Its protein product is CASSLQKNYEQYF.

With respect to this clone: Relative to the germline gene, one junction end is altered; a read error may explain this. The J gene is TRBJ2-7, the V gene TRBV7-7; possible D gene TRBD2, 5 bases. The CDR3 is 13 amino acids. The germline gives CDR1 SSHAT, CDR2 FNYEAQ (reference sequence). CDR3 loop: CASSLDPSSEQYF. CDR3 in DNA: TGTGCTAGCAGCTTAGATCCTAGCAGCGAGCAGTACTTC.

The chain recombines TRBV4-2 with TRBJ2-1, with 11 nucleotides matching TRBD1. The length of the CDR3 is 14 residues. The germline V gene has CDR1 LGHNA and CDR2 YNFKEQ. V was clipped by 4 bases and J by 9 bases; unmatched bases: 5. This chain's CDR3 is CASSRGQGVGEQFF. The CDR3 nucleotides are TGTGCCAGCAGCCGGGGACAGGGGGTTGGTGAGCAGTTCTTC.

The chain is built from TRBV5-1 and TRBJ2-7; no definite D call. The CDR3 consists of 17 residues. V shed 0 bases and J shed 2 bases, with 18 bases lying between them. Germline V lookup: CDR1 SGHRS, CDR2 YFSETQ. Here the CDR3 reads CASSLVLEPGSPYEQYF. In DNA form, the CDR3 reads TGCGCCAGCAGCTTGGTACTTGAACCCGGGTCCCCCTACGAGCAGTACTTC.

This sequence joins TRBV30 and TRBJ2-7, with D uncertain. The CDR3 contains 12 residues. V was cut by 2 bases and J by 4 bases, with 9 bases left in between. Germline assignment: CDR1 GTSNPN and CDR2 SVGIG (reference sequence). CDR3 loop: CAWSNPGYEQYF. In DNA form, the CDR3 reads TGTGCCTGGAGTAACCCAGGTTACGAGCAGTACTTC.

This clone came up a few times. The V gene is TRBV13, the J gene TRBJ2-3, with 8 nucleotides matching TRBD2. V gave up 3 bases and J gave up 4 bases; unmatched junction bases: 9. The CDR3 sequence is 16 residues long. Germline V CDR1 and CDR2: PRHDT, FYEKMQ (reference sequence). CDR3 protein: CASSFFSGKYPDTQYF. CDR3 DNA: TGTGCCAGCAGCTTCTTTAGCGGGAAGTACCCAGATACGCAGTATTTT.

The chain uses TRBV13 and TRBJ2-2, with 9 bases lining up with TRBD2. Germline V gene data show CDR1 as PRHDT and CDR2 as FYEKMQ (reference sequence). The CDR3 runs 15 residues. The V and J ends lost 3 bases and 6 bases, in that order; junction bases with no gene match: 5. CDR3 bases: TGTGCCAGCAGCTTGCCAGGGACTAGCCCCGGGGAGCTGTTTTTT. This translates into CASSLPGTSPGELFF.

This rearrangement joins TRBV27 to TRBJ2-5; TRBD2 aligns across 15 bases. V shed 4 bases and J 4 bases; nucleotides not matched to a gene: 7. CDR1 and CDR2 (germline): MNHEY, SMNVEV (reference sequence). CDR3 length: 17 amino acids. CDR3 sequence (DNA): TGTGCCAGCAGTTCCCGGACTAGCGGGAGGGCCCGAGAGACCCAGTACTTC. This gives the protein CASSSRTSGRARETQYF.

The V gene is TRBV28, the J gene TRBJ2-1; 8 nucleotides align to TRBD2. Germline CDR1 and CDR2: MDHEN and SYDVKM. The CDR3 contains 15 residues. J was trimmed by 1 base and V by 4 bases; bases with no gene match: 3. CDR3 amino acids: CASSSAGASYNEQFF. The CDR3 region has the DNA TGTGCCAGCAGTTCAGCGGGAGCGTCCTACAATGAGCAGTTCTTC.

The chain uses TRBV11-2 and TRBJ2-1; 7 bases line up with TRBD2. Germline assignment: CDR1 SGHAT and CDR2 FQNNGV. V dropped 1 base and J dropped 5; count of bases not matched to a gene: 11. This CDR3 spans 17 amino acids. The CDR3 nucleotides are TGTGCCAGCAGCTTAGCGTTTTGGACTAGGCGTCACAATGAGCAGTTCTTC. Protein: CASSLAFWTRRHNEQFF.

This rearrangement joins TRBV6-5 to TRBJ2-1, with D possibly being TRBD1 (6 bases). The CDR3 has 15 amino acids. Trimming took off 6 bases at V and 0 bases at J, with 12 bases between the two ends. Germline V gene lookup returns CDR1 MNHEY and CDR2 SVGAGI. The CDR3 here is CASSAPDSSYNEQFF. Here the CDR3 DNA reads TGTGCCAGCAGCGCCCCGGACAGCTCCTACAATGAGCAGTTCTTC.

This chain connects TRBV27 to TRBJ2-1, with 9 bases identical to TRBD2. The CDR3 is 16 amino acids. V trimming: 0 bases; J trimming: 8 bases; junction bases outside the gene matches: 8. Germline V gene lookup returns CDR1 MNHEY and CDR2 SMNVEV (reference sequence). The CDR3 bases are TGTGCCAGCAGTTTATCTGCTCCTAGCGGGATTGATGAGCAGTTCTTC. Protein sequence: CASSLSAPSGIDEQFF.

The V gene is TRBV28, the J gene TRBJ2-1; D possibly corresponds to TRBD1 (6 bases). The CDR3 length is 16 residues. From germline, CDR1 is MDHEN and CDR2 SYDVKM. The germline V and J ends were trimmed by 7 bases and 6 bases, with 22 bases remaining between them. The CDR3 DNA reads as TGTGCCAGCATCCAAACAGGGAAGGCTAGATTCAATGAGCAGTTCTTC. It yields the protein CASIQTGKARFNEQFF.

This clone is a singleton in its sample. One junction end does not reproduce the germline sequence, and a read error may be involved. J is TRBJ1-5 and V is TRBV15, with 10 bases fitting TRBD1. Germline V gives CDR1 LNHNV, CDR2 YYDKDF (reference sequence). This CDR3 has 16 residues. The CDR3 region has the DNA TGTACCACCAGCCCCCGGACAGGGGGATCAAGTCAGCCCCAGCATTTT. Translating gives CTTSPRTGGSSQPQHF.

The chain employs TRBV5-4 and TRBJ2-5; TRBD1 matches 11 bases. V shed 3 bases and J 0 bases; nucleotides not matched to a gene: 7. In germline, CDR1 is SGHNT, CDR2 YYREEE (reference sequence). The CDR3 covers 17 residues. CDR3 loop: CASSYRDRGTHQETQYF. The DNA of the CDR3 is TGTGCCAGCAGCTATCGGGACAGGGGGACCCACCAAGAGACCCAGTACTTC.

The chain has TRBV19 and TRBJ2-1; D gene unclear. The CDR3 loop spans 14 amino acids. Germline CDR1 LNHDA, CDR2 SQIVND (reference sequence). V lost 2 bases to trimming and J lost 6 bases, with 11 bases between them. DNA for the CDR3: TGTGCCAGTAGTATATCCGGAGATCCCAATGAGCAGTTCTTC. The encoded protein is CASSISGDPNEQFF.

The gene calls are TRBV11-2 and TRBJ2-2, with D unresolved. From germline, CDR1 is SGHAT and CDR2 FQNNGV. The CDR3 loop spans 17 amino acids. V dropped 0 bases and J dropped 5 bases, with 16 bases sitting between them. CDR3 in amino acids: CASSLDGWATGTGELFF. The CDR3 DNA sequence: TGTGCCAGCAGCTTAGATGGATGGGCCACTGGGACCGGGGAGCTGTTTTTT.

The rearrangement links TRBV30 to TRBJ2-2; TRBD2 aligns across 10 bases. V dropped 3 bases and J dropped 0; count of bases not matched to a gene: 7. This CDR3 comprises 17 residues. Germline lookup yields CDR1 GTSNPN and CDR2 SVGIG (reference sequence). CDR3 in DNA: TGTGCCTGGAGCAAGAGGACTAGCGGACCGAACACCGGGGAGCTGTTTTTT. It encodes CAWSKRTSGPNTGELFF.

This clone was recorded once. The chain recombines TRBV15 with TRBJ2-1; 11 bases match TRBD2. The trim removed 5 bases at V and 10 bases at J, leaving 13 bases unmatched. Germline-derived CDR1 and CDR2 are LNHNV and YYDKDF (reference sequence). The CDR3 extends over 16 amino acids. The CDR3 reads CATSWGRTGLAEEQFF. CDR3 DNA: TGTGCCACCAGCTGGGGGCGAACGGGACTAGCGGAAGAGCAGTTCTTC.

V usage is TRBV7-2 and J usage is TRBJ2-3, with D tentatively TRBD2 (6 bases). The CDR3 is made up of 17 amino acids. CDR1 SGHTA and CDR2 FQGNSA come from the germline V gene. V was clipped by 4 bases and J by 4 bases, with 21 bases between them. The CDR3 sequence is CASSSPQGTFRADTQYF. As DNA, the CDR3 is TGTGCCAGCAGCTCCCCCCAAGGGACTTTCCGCGCAGATACGCAGTATTTT.

The rearrangement joins TRBV21-1 to TRBJ1-2. TRBV21-1 counts as a pseudogene. The CDR3 covers 16 residues. DNA for the CDR3: TGTGCCAGCAGCAAACGGACTGGCAGATCTAACTATGGCTACACCTTC. This codes for CASSKRTGRSNYGYTF.

V is TRBV5-4 and J is TRBJ1-2; D ambiguous. The CDR3 contains 13 residues. The V and J ends lost 3 bases and 4 bases respectively, with 10 bases between them. CDR1 and CDR2 from the germline V gene are SGHNT and YYREEE (reference sequence). The CDR3 DNA is TGTGCCAGCAGCTCGCCTAGAAGCTATGGCTACACCTTC. Its protein product is CASSSPRSYGYTF.

V and J are TRBV11-1 and TRBJ2-7; possible D gene TRBD1, 6 bases. Germline CDR1 reads SGHAT; CDR2 reads FQDESV (reference sequence). V was shortened by 4 bases and J by 6 bases, with 16 bases between the two germline ends. There are 14 residues in the CDR3. CDR3 sequence reads: CASSSQGFRLEQYF. CDR3 sequence (DNA): TGTGCCAGCAGCTCGCAGGGGTTTCGTCTCGAGCAGTACTTC.

V is TRBV28 and J is TRBJ2-5; TRBD2 might be the D (7 bases). Germline values: CDR1 MDHEN, CDR2 SYDVKM. The CDR3 runs to 16 residues. Trimming took off 6 bases at V and 5 bases at J, with 22 bases between the two ends. The CDR3 protein is CASSPLRGGMGETQYF. The CDR3 nucleotides are TGTGCCAGCAGCCCATTACGCGGGGGCATGGGGGAGACCCAGTACTTC.